Following are 29 T cell receptor beta chains from one sample sequenced in a study of Graves' ophthalmopathy and Graves' hyperthyroidism. Amplification of TCR beta CDR3 regions used RNA transcripts. RT-PCR with HTBI primers came first, then second-round multiplex PCR. Each CDR3 protein is one row after TCRdb ran MiXCR on the multiplex PCR reads. The data hold hundreds of thousands of distinct CDR3 sequences, with 22% observed a single time. The sequenced sample was peripheral blood. Receptors originate from a woman between 18 and 29 years old with stable Graves' hyperthyroidism. Some clones in this sample may be carry-over from other donors' samples.

The V gene is TRBV27, the J gene TRBJ1-1; TRBD1 might be the D (5 bases). The CDR3 loop spans 14 amino acids. The germline V gene encodes CDR1 MNHEY and CDR2 SMNVEV (reference sequence). Trimming removed 2 bases from V and 6 bases from J, with 13 bases in between. The CDR3 here is CASSLEGFTAEAFF. The CDR3 bases are TGTGCCAGCAGTTTAGAGGGGTTCACCGCTGAAGCTTTCTTT.

The rearrangement uses TRBV28 and TRBJ1-1, with D tentatively TRBD1 (6 bases). The CDR3 contains 16 residues. Trimming shortened V by 2 bases and J by 4 bases, and 17 bases separated the two germline ends. Germline V gives CDR1 MDHEN, CDR2 SYDVKM. CDR3 bases: TGTGCCAGCAGTTTAGGGGGGGCACTCCGCGGCACTGAAGCTTTCTTT. This encodes CASSLGGALRGTEAFF.

This clonotype was found many times. The genes are TRBV20-1 and TRBJ1-5, with TRBD1 as a possible D gene (6 bases). The V end lost 2 bases, the J end lost 5 bases, and 16 bases lay between the germline ends. CDR3 length: 15 residues. The germline CDR1 and CDR2 sequences are DFQATT and SNEGSKA (reference sequence). For the CDR3, the DNA is TGCAGTGCTAGATTACCGGGACAAGGCGATCAGCCCCAGCATTTT. Amino acids: CSARLPGQGDQPQHF.

This clonotype was counted a few times. The chain recombines TRBV3-1 with TRBJ1-1; TRBD1 might be the D (6 bases). Trimming took off 6 bases at V and 1 base at J, with 12 bases between the two ends. This CDR3 comprises 14 residues. Germline loops: CDR1 LGHDT, CDR2 YNNKEL (reference sequence). The CDR3 reads CASRAGGQNTEAFF. CDR3 DNA sequence: TGTGCCAGCAGGGCGGGGGGACAGAACACTGAAGCTTTCTTT.

The V and J genes are TRBV6-5 and TRBJ1-5, with D maybe TRBD1 (6 bases). V was pared by 0 bases and J by 6 bases, with 12 bases between. The CDR3 is 15 residues long. Germline V lookup: CDR1 MNHEY, CDR2 SVGAGI. As DNA, the CDR3 is TGTGCCAGCAGTTACTCGTGGGGGGCGGGTCAGCCCCAGCATTTT. It translates to CASSYSWGAGQPQHF.

This clonotype has a count of ten or more. The chain links TRBV7-9 to TRBJ1-1; D is possibly TRBD1 (5 bases). The CDR3 loop spans 15 amino acids. The germline CDR1 and CDR2 sequences are SEHNR and FQNEAQ (reference sequence). Deletions cut 6 bases from V and 0 bases from J, with 14 bases between. CDR3 residues: CASSPQGFMNTEAFF. CDR3 in DNA: TGTGCCAGCAGTCCCCAGGGCTTCATGAACACTGAAGCTTTCTTT.

This clonotype was seen a few times. V gene TRBV20-1 combines with J gene TRBJ1-5, with D unclear. Trimming shortened V by 0 bases and J by 0 bases, and 9 bases separated the two germline ends. Germline V gene lookup returns CDR1 DFQATT and CDR2 SNEGSKA (reference sequence). CDR3 length: 15 amino acids. Here the CDR3 reads CSARDRRNSNQPQHF. CDR3 nucleotide sequence: TGCAGTGCTAGAGATCGGAGGAATAGCAATCAGCCCCAGCATTTT.

As for this clonotype: This sequence may be a read error, since a much larger clone differs from it by one base. The rearrangement uses TRBV6-1 and TRBJ1-5; D is ambiguous. CDR3 size: 15 residues. Per germline, CDR1 MNHNS and CDR2 SASEGT. The CDR3 protein is CAGSVIPGGAQPQHF. CDR3 sequence (DNA): TGTGCCGGCAGTGTGATCCCTGGAGGCGCCCAGCCCCAGCATTTT.

The chain employs TRBV28 and TRBJ2-5; D not certain. CDR1 is MDHEN and CDR2 is SYDVKM in the germline V gene. The CDR3 covers 14 residues. Trimming pared 6 bases from V and 1 base from J, leaving 12 bases between. CDR3 in amino acids: CASSSPGTQETQYF. The CDR3 DNA follows: TGTGCCAGCAGCTCCCCCGGCACCCAAGAGACCCAGTACTTC. Filled out from reference TRBV28 and TRBJ2-5, the complete variable domain reads DVKVTQSSRYLVKRTGEKVFLECVQDMDHENMFWYRQDPGLGLRLIYFSYDVKMKEKGDIPEGYSVSREKKERFSLILESASTNQTSMYLCASSSPGTQETQYFGPGTRLLVL.

This clonotype was observed many times. The chain employs TRBV10-3 and TRBJ2-7, with TRBD1 identical over 7 bases. Trimming at V came to 10 bases and at J to 1 base, leaving 4 bases not matched to a gene. Germline V lookup: CDR1 ENHRY, CDR2 SYGVKD. The CDR3 is made up of 12 amino acids. The CDR3 DNA follows: TGTGCCACCCAGGGGGAGTCCTACGAGCAGTACTTC. The encoded protein is CATQGESYEQYF.

Ten or more counts support this clonotype. This rearrangement joins TRBV6-1 to TRBJ2-7; unclear D gene. Trimming left V 0 bases short and J 0 bases short, with 12 bases between. Germline V gives CDR1 MNHNS, CDR2 SASEGT. CDR3 size: 16 residues. DNA for the CDR3: TGTGCCAGCAGTGAAGCAGGGCAGGTGGGCTCCTACGAGCAGTACTTC. Translated: CASSEAGQVGSYEQYF.

In its sample, this clonotype was seen many times. V usage is TRBV25-1 and J usage is TRBJ2-2, with 9 bases aligning to TRBD2. V lost 4 bases, J lost 3 bases, and 15 bases stayed unmatched. The length of the CDR3 is 19 residues. Germline CDR1 MGHDK, CDR2 SYGVNS. In nucleotides, the CDR3 is TGTGCCAGCAGTGTTGGGACTAGCAATCCCCCTGGGGACACCGGGGAGCTGTTTTTT. Its protein product is CASSVGTSNPPGDTGELFF.

At least ten counts were recorded for this clonotype. This chain joins TRBV20-1 and TRBJ1-1, with D possibly matching TRBD1 (6 bases). Trimming took off 6 bases at V and 0 bases at J, with 17 bases between the two ends. This CDR3 is 15 amino acids long. Germline V gene sequence: CDR1 DFQATT, CDR2 SNEGSKA (reference sequence). CDR3 sequence: CSAIEGGQLNTEAFF. The CDR3, as DNA: TGCAGTGCCATAGAGGGTGGACAGCTGAACACTGAAGCTTTCTTT.

This clonotype is a singleton in its sample. The chain carries TRBV28 and TRBJ2-7; no clear D. Germline V gives CDR1 MDHEN, CDR2 SYDVKM. The germline V and J ends were trimmed by 6 bases and 4 bases, with 13 bases remaining between them. This CDR3 contains 13 residues. The CDR3 DNA follows: TGTGCCAGCAGCCGGCGTCGGGTGTACGAGCAGTACTTC. This encodes CASSRRRVYEQYF.

The chain carries TRBV12-5 and TRBJ2-1, with 11 bases identical to TRBD2. The germline CDR1 and CDR2 sequences are LGHNT and FRNRAP. This CDR3 is built from 17 residues. Trimming at V came to 2 bases and at J to 8 bases, leaving 11 bases not matched to a gene. CDR3 DNA: TGTGCTAGTGGTTTGTACATAGCGGGGGGGCCGGATTATGAGCAGTTCTTC. It encodes CASGLYIAGGPDYEQFF.

This clonotype was detected many times. The chain couples TRBV5-1 to TRBJ1-5; perhaps TRBD1 as D (5 bases). Looked up from germline, CDR1 is SGHRS and CDR2 is YFSETQ. Deletions cut 0 bases from V and 7 bases from J, with 14 bases between. The CDR3 runs 15 residues. CDR3 in DNA: TGCGCCAGCAGCTTGGAGGGCAGGGTGGACCAGCCCCAGCATTTT. Its translation is CASSLEGRVDQPQHF.

This clonotype has ten or more counts. DNA for the CDR3: TGCAGCGTTGATAAACAGGGGGCCTATGGCTACACCTTC. Amino acid sequence: CSVDKQGAYGYTF. This chain joins TRBV29-1 and TRBJ1-2, with 9 bases fitting TRBD1. Germline-derived CDR1 and CDR2 are SQVTM and ANQGSEA. V trimming: 3 bases; J trimming: 4 bases; junction bases outside the gene matches: 3. CDR3 length: 13 amino acids.

This clonotype appeared many times. The chain uses TRBV2 and TRBJ1-3; D ambiguous. Germline CDR1 SNHLY, CDR2 FYNNEI. This CDR3 has 16 amino acids. V shed 6 bases and J shed 3 bases, with 18 bases lying between them. CDR3 residues: CASSEVGTHDGNTIYF. As DNA, the CDR3 is TGTGCCAGCAGCGAGGTCGGCACGCACGATGGAAACACCATATATTTT. Full variable domain (missing parts from reference TRBV2 and TRBJ1-3): EPEVTQTPSHQVTQMGQEVILRCVPISNHLYFYWYRQILGQKVEFLVSFYNNEISEKSEIFDDQFSVERPDGSNFTLKIRSTKLEDSAMYFCASSEVGTHDGNTIYFGEGSWLTVV.

This chain connects TRBV2 to TRBJ2-5, with a weak D call TRBD1 (6 bases). V shed 8 bases and J shed 7 bases, with 32 bases lying between them. Germline-derived CDR1 and CDR2 are SNHLY and FYNNEI. CDR3 length: 18 amino acids. The CDR3 here is CASDRSGQLSGAKGTQYF. CDR3 in DNA: TGTGCCAGCGATCGGTCTGGACAGCTCTCTGGGGCCAAGGGGACCCAGTACTTC.

This clonotype turned up a few times. The V and J genes are TRBV19 and TRBJ1-6; TRBD1 is a possible D gene (6 bases). From germline, CDR1 is LNHDA and CDR2 SQIVND (reference sequence). This CDR3 contains 16 residues. V lost 6 bases, J lost 5 bases, and 17 bases lay in between. This CDR3 reads CASRWGRTENNSPLHF. Here the CDR3 DNA reads TGTGCCAGTAGATGGGGGCGGACAGAGAATAATTCACCCCTCCACTTT. Combining the CDR3 with reference TRBV19 and TRBJ1-6 gives the whole variable domain DGGITQSPKYLFRKEGQNVTLSCEQNLNHDAMYWYRQDPGQGLRLIYYSQIVNDFQKGDIAEGYSVSREKKESFPLTVTSAQKNPTAFYLCASRWGRTENNSPLHFGNGTRLTVT.

This clonotype was detected only a few times. The chain carries TRBV29-1 and TRBJ1-1; 8 bases match TRBD1. V gave up 6 bases and J gave up 2 bases; unmatched junction bases: 8. The CDR3 covers 14 residues. In germline, CDR1 is SQVTM, CDR2 ANQGSEA. CDR3 sequence: CSVNRGGKNTEAFF. In DNA form, the CDR3 reads TGCAGCGTAAACAGGGGGGGAAAAAACACTGAAGCTTTCTTT.

This clonotype was counted between two and nine times. V is TRBV11-1 and J is TRBJ2-2, with 10 bases lining up with TRBD1. V shed 5 bases, J shed 5 bases, and the junction held 8 bases outside the gene matches. Germline V lookup: CDR1 SGHAT, CDR2 FQDESV (reference sequence). This CDR3 is built from 16 residues. CDR3 in DNA: TGTGCCAGCAGCCTTCAGGGACAGGGGATTACCGGGGAGCTGTTTTTT. This sequence encodes CASSLQGQGITGELFF.

This clonotype was seen at least ten times. This chain links TRBV6-1 with TRBJ1-5; D unclear. With 2 bases removed from V and 7 bases from J, the gap between germline ends came to 9 bases. This CDR3 has 13 residues. CDR1 is MNHNS, CDR2 SASEGT, per germline. CDR3 sequence (DNA): TGTGCCAGCAGTGAACTCTCGGAACAGCCCCAGCATTTT. It yields the protein CASSELSEQPQHF.

This clonotype was seen a few times. The chain combines TRBV11-3 with TRBJ1-6; tentatively, D is TRBD1 (5 bases). Germline CDR1 reads SGHNT; CDR2 reads YENEEA. Trimming took 5 bases from V and 8 from J, leaving 10 bases between them. The CDR3 length is 13 residues. The CDR3 region has the DNA TGTGCCAGCAGCGACCGACAGTATTCACCCCTCCACTTT. This encodes CASSDRQYSPLHF. Full variable domain (rest looked up from reference TRBV11-3 and TRBJ1-6): EAGVVQSPRYKIIEKKQPVAFWCNPISGHNTLYWYLQNLGQGPELLIRYENEEAVDDSQLPKDRFSAERLKGVDSTLKIQPAELGDSAVYLCASSDRQYSPLHFGNGTRLTVT.

This clonotype was counted ten times or more. This chain links TRBV6-2 or TRBV6-3 with TRBJ1-5, with unresolved D. Trimming removed 6 bases from V and 1 base from J, with 10 bases in between. Germline loops: CDR1 MNHEY, CDR2 SVGEGT. The CDR3 runs to 14 residues. CDR3 residues: CASSPRISNQPQHF. The CDR3 region has the DNA TGTGCCAGCAGCCCGAGAATAAGCAATCAGCCCCAGCATTTT.

Ten or more counts support this clonotype. The chain is built from TRBV7-6 and TRBJ2-5, with 15 bases identical to TRBD2. CDR1 and CDR2 (germline): SGHVS, FNYEAQ. V gave up 0 bases and J gave up 5 bases; unmatched junction bases: 7. The CDR3 runs 18 residues. This CDR3 is CASSLARTSGGAGETQYF. DNA of the CDR3: TGTGCCAGCAGCTTAGCGAGGACTAGCGGGGGGGCCGGGGAGACCCAGTACTTC. The full variable domain, with the rest looked up from reference TRBV7-6 and TRBJ2-5, is GAGVSQSPRYKVTKRGQDVALRCDPISGHVSLYWYRQALGQGPEFLTYFNYEAQQDKSGLPNDRFSAERPEGSISTLTIQRTEQRDSAMYRCASSLARTSGGAGETQYFGPGTRLLVL.

To note about this clonotype: A read error is possible here, since a much larger clone lies one base away. The chain uses TRBV12-3 or TRBV12-4 and TRBJ2-7, with D possibly TRBD2 on 5 matching bases. The CDR3 runs to 14 residues. V was shortened by 3 bases and J by 9 bases, with 18 bases between the two germline ends. The CDR3 DNA reads as TGTGCCAGCAGTTTTTTTACAGCGGTCGATAGGCAGTACTTC. It encodes CASSFFTAVDRQYF.

This chain uses TRBV29-1 with TRBJ2-7; D remains unclear. Germline lookup yields CDR1 SQVTM and CDR2 ANQGSEA. V was clipped by 2 bases and J by 0 bases, with 11 bases between them. The CDR3 extends over 14 amino acids. The CDR3 bases are TGCAGCGTTGAACTAGTGGGAAGCTCCTACGAGCAGTACTTC. Residues: CSVELVGSSYEQYF.

The table lists this clonotype with a count of one. The rearrangement links TRBV25-1 to TRBJ2-5; TRBD1 is a possible D gene (8 bases). Trimming stripped 7 bases from V and 2 bases from J, with 17 bases between. This CDR3 comprises 15 residues. Germline-derived CDR1 and CDR2 are MGHDK and SYGVNS. The CDR3 loop reads CASIPGQGGQETQYF. CDR3 sequence (DNA): TGTGCCAGCATTCCTGGACAGGGAGGGCAAGAGACCCAGTACTTC.